What follows are 21 T cell receptor beta chains derived from one specimen sequenced in a study of CD8+ T cells in alopecia areata. Sequencing templates came from extracted RNA that was reverse transcribed into cDNA. TCRdb's table, derived via immunoSEQ multiplex PCR, lists solely in-frame clones and lacks some. The sample shows some 220,000 clones, 50% to 60% of them seen only once. This sample's treatment: oral pan-JAK inhibitor, 5-10 mg twice daily. Sequencing used CD4+ T cells sorted from blood, obtained at week 4, from a patient treated with tofacitinib. The receptors stem from a human donor with alopecia areata.

The V gene is TRBV15, the J gene TRBJ2-3, with D tentatively TRBD2 (7 bases). The CDR3 runs 15 residues. The germline gives CDR1 LNHNV, CDR2 YYDKDF (reference sequence). Trimming took off 11 bases at V and 5 bases at J, with 23 bases between the two ends. This chain's CDR3 is CAAGAGTKDGDTQYF. CDR3 coding DNA: TGTGCCGCGGGAGCCGGGACAAAAGACGGAGATACGCAGTATTTT. Combining the CDR3 with reference TRBV15 and TRBJ2-3 gives the whole variable domain DAMVIQNPRYQVTQFGKPVTLSCSQTLNHNVMYWYQQKSSQAPKLLFHYYDKDFNNEADTPDNFQSRRPNTSFCFLDIRSPGLGDTAMYLCAAGAGTKDGDTQYFGPGTRLTVL.

This chain joins TRBV7-8 and TRBJ2-7; D gene uncertain. Trimming pared 5 bases from V and 3 bases from J, leaving 8 bases between. Germline lookup yields CDR1 SGHVS and CDR2 FQNEAQ. The CDR3 spans 12 residues. The CDR3 coding sequence is TGTGCCAGCAGCCGTGGGGTCTACGAGCAGTACTTC. Protein product: CASSRGVYEQYF.

The CDR3 DNA reads TGTGCCGGTGGACAGGGTTTGCCTGGGGCCAACGTCCTGACTTTC. Amino acids: CAGGQGLPGANVLTF. The genes are TRBV30 and TRBJ2-6, with 8 bases aligning to TRBD1. Losses at the gene ends were 8 bases for V and 2 bases for J; bases not matched to a gene: 8. This CDR3 is 15 amino acids long. Germline CDR1 is GTSNPN and CDR2 is SVGIG (reference sequence).

The chain joins TRBV5-1 to TRBJ2-1; D might be TRBD2 (5 bases). From germline, CDR1 is SGHRS and CDR2 YFSETQ. This CDR3 comprises 14 residues. With 1 base removed from V and 6 bases from J, the gap between germline ends came to 11 bases. CDR3 DNA: TGCGCCAGCAGCTTGCTTCTAGCAGGCAATGAGCAGTTCTTC. The encoded protein is CASSLLLAGNEQFF.

This clone was picked up one time. The chain uses TRBV4-3 and TRBJ2-3, with TRBD2 identical over 13 bases. Germline CDR1 and CDR2: LGHNA and YSLEER. The CDR3 totals 18 residues. V shed 1 base and J 2 bases; nucleotides not matched to a gene: 6. The CDR3 sequence: CASSQGLAGGSNTDTQYF. The CDR3 DNA sequence: TGCGCCAGCAGCCAAGGACTAGCGGGGGGATCCAACACAGATACGCAGTATTTT.

On this clone: Other DNA sequences in the same sample also yield this CDR3. The chain uses TRBV29-1 and TRBJ2-7; D ambiguous. Per the germline V gene, CDR1 is SQVTM and CDR2 is ANQGSEA. The V and J ends lost 4 bases and 1 base respectively, with 5 bases between them. The CDR3 totals 11 residues. This CDR3 is CSVAGSYEQYF. CDR3 nucleotide sequence: TGCAGCGTTGCCGGGTCCTACGAGCAGTACTTC.

This clone showed up just once. The rearrangement uses TRBV7-3 and TRBJ2-5, with D possibly called TRBD1 or TRBD2 (5 bases each). Germline CDR1 reads SGHTA; CDR2 reads FQGTGA. V was clipped by 2 bases and J by 1 base, with 11 bases between them. This CDR3 spans 15 amino acids. CDR3 in DNA: TGTGCCAGCAGCTTAGGTGTGGGGACCCAAGAGACCCAGTACTTC. Translating it yields CASSLGVGTQETQYF.

The rearrangement uses TRBV5-1 and TRBJ2-5; D remains unclear. The V gene lost 2 bases and the J gene lost 5 bases, with 13 bases spanning the gap. Germline-derived CDR1 and CDR2 are SGHRS and YFSETQ. This CDR3 has 14 residues. This CDR3 reads CASSFGNPRETQYF. In DNA, the CDR3 is TGCGCCAGCAGCTTCGGCAACCCGAGGGAGACCCAGTACTTC.

The V and J genes are TRBV2 and TRBJ2-5, with 7 bases that match TRBD2. CDR1 and CDR2 (germline): SNHLY, FYNNEI. V trimming: 4 bases; J trimming: 4 bases; junction bases outside the gene matches: 6. The CDR3 has 14 amino acids. The CDR3 sequence is CASSGTSTGETQYF. In DNA form, the CDR3 reads TGTGCCAGCAGTGGGACTAGTACAGGAGAGACCCAGTACTTC.

The CDR3 nucleotides are TGTGCCAGCAGTGGCTTAGATACGCAGTATTTT. The encoded protein is CASSGLDTQYF. This chain links TRBV27 with TRBJ2-3; D uncertain. V lost 5 bases and J 5 bases, leaving 5 bases between the germline ends. Germline CDR1 is MNHEY and CDR2 is SMNVEV (reference sequence). The CDR3 covers 11 residues.

Concerning this clone itself: The same CDR3 arises from other DNA sequences in this sample as well. The chain employs TRBV29-1 and TRBJ1-1; D unclear. The CDR3 contains 11 residues. Germline loops: CDR1 SQVTM, CDR2 ANQGSEA. V lost 4 bases and J lost 0, with 3 bases in between. The CDR3 sequence: CSVGLNTEAFF. CDR3 bases: TGCAGCGTTGGCTTGAACACTGAAGCTTTCTTT.

The chain has TRBV7-6 and TRBJ2-7; D perhaps matches TRBD2 (5 bases). CDR1 is SGHVS, CDR2 FNYEAQ, per germline. This CDR3 comprises 13 residues. V gave up 8 bases and J gave up 2 bases, with 13 bases separating them. CDR3 amino acids: CASARDGAYEQYF. The CDR3 bases are TGTGCCAGCGCCCGAGACGGGGCCTACGAGCAGTACTTC.

A few counts support this clone. The chain is built from TRBV6-1 and TRBJ1-5, with D tentatively TRBD1 (5 bases). Germline CDR1 reads MNHNS; CDR2 reads SASEGT. The CDR3 sequence is 13 residues long. Trimming pared 6 bases from V and 8 bases from J, leaving 14 bases between. For the CDR3, the DNA is TGTGCCAGCAGGGGACCCCGTAGAGAGCCCCAGCATTTT. It codes for CASRGPRREPQHF.

A note on this clone: The same CDR3 is also encoded by other DNA sequences in this sample. The J gene is TRBJ2-6, the V gene TRBV29-1; unclear D gene. CDR1 is SQVTM and CDR2 is ANQGSEA in the germline V gene. This CDR3 has 13 amino acids. Trimming removed 6 bases at V and 2 bases at J, with 8 bases between. CDR3 bases: TGCAGCGTCGCAGAGACTGGGGCCAACGTCCTGACTTTC. Its protein is CSVAETGANVLTF.

This clone was counted between two and nine times. J is TRBJ2-3 and V is TRBV5-6, with D hard to call. The CDR3 has 13 amino acids. V shed 4 bases and J shed 2 bases, with 8 bases lying between them. Germline-derived CDR1 and CDR2 are SGHDT and YYEEEE. Here the CDR3 DNA reads TGTGCCAGCAGCCTTTTCACCACAGATACGCAGTATTTT. Its protein is CASSLFTTDTQYF.

The count of this clone is one. The chain is built from TRBV2 and TRBJ2-1; D remains unclear. CDR3 length: 15 residues. V shed 2 bases and J shed 0 bases, with 8 bases lying between them. From germline, CDR1 is SNHLY and CDR2 FYNNEI. The CDR3 sequence: CASSEPFISYNEQFF. The CDR3 DNA follows: TGTGCCAGCAGTGAACCGTTTATCTCCTACAATGAGCAGTTCTTC.

The chain uses TRBV29-1 and TRBJ1-2, with unresolved D. The CDR3 is made up of 11 amino acids. Germline values: CDR1 SQVTM, CDR2 ANQGSEA. V shed 6 bases and J shed 6 bases, with 11 bases lying between them. The CDR3 is CSVEHFHGYTF. In DNA form, the CDR3 reads TGCAGCGTCGAACATTTCCATGGCTACACCTTC.

The chain is built from TRBV7-3 and TRBJ2-2; D is uncertain. The V gene's germline CDR1 is SGHTA and CDR2 FQGTGA. CDR3 length: 13 residues. The ends were cut back, 5 bases at V and 5 bases at J, with 9 bases in the middle. CDR3 sequence reads: CASSPRGTGELFF. The CDR3 DNA sequence: TGTGCCAGCAGCCCCCGTGGGACCGGGGAGCTGTTTTTT.

This clone appeared a few times. The V gene is TRBV19, the J gene TRBJ1-1, with D perhaps TRBD1 (6 bases). Per germline, CDR1 LNHDA and CDR2 SQIVND (reference sequence). The length of the CDR3 is 13 residues. The V gene lost 4 bases and the J gene lost 7 bases, with 13 bases spanning the gap. CDR3 protein: CASSTNRAVEAFF. The CDR3 DNA sequence: TGTGCCAGTAGTACAAACAGGGCTGTTGAAGCTTTCTTT.

The rearrangement joins TRBV9 to TRBJ2-1; D remains ambiguous. CDR1 and CDR2 (germline): SGDLS, YYNGEE. The CDR3 is 14 amino acids. V shed 0 bases and J shed 7 bases, with 11 bases lying between them. The CDR3 region has the DNA TGTGCCAGCAGCGTAGCACCTGGACGTAATGAGCAGTTCTTC. Its translation: CASSVAPGRNEQFF.

This clone was observed a handful of times. The genes are TRBV29-1 and TRBJ1-6; tentative D call: TRBD1 (5 bases). Germline V lookup: CDR1 SQVTM, CDR2 ANQGSEA. CDR3 length: 12 residues. V lost 4 bases and J lost 8, with 9 bases in between. The CDR3 DNA is TGCAGCGTTGGGGACGGCGATTCACCCCTCCACTTT. It encodes CSVGDGDSPLHF.